This T cell receptor beta chain was recovered during a study of siplizumab effects on memory and regulatory T cells. Study-wide results and limits: A naive or memory phenotype could not be assigned to roughly 80-96% of the proliferating CD4+ or CD8+ clones. Alloreactive sequences traceable to unstimulated CD4+ memory cells declined significantly under siplizumab. Naive T cells appeared more diverse than memory cells and seemed to be major alloresponse contributors.

Around 9.8 x 10^4 TCR templates were measured in each sample. Assay: immunoSEQ multiplex PCR; the TCRdb copy retains only in-frame clones and omits some. The table records 70,000 to 95,000 clones, 93% of them present only once. As to this clone: The target antigen is unknown. Within the sample, other DNA sequences also encode this same CDR3.

The germline V gene has CDR1 SGHRS and CDR2 YFSETQ. The CDR3 spans 15 residues. V was pared by 0 bases and J by 2 bases, with 2 bases of the junction left unmatched. The TCR sequence derives from a human donor in good health. The sequenced sample was CD8+ T cells sorted from blood. The rearrangement links TRBV5-1 to TRBJ2-7, with 10 positions matching TRBD2. CDR3 coding DNA: TGCGCCAGCAGCTTGGAGCTAGCGGGAGCCTACGAGCAGTACTTC. It encodes CASSLELAGAYEQYF. The whole variable domain, remainder taken from reference TRBV5-1 and TRBJ2-7, is KAGVTQTPRYLIKTRGQQVTLSCSPISGHRSVSWYQQTPGQGLQFLFEYFSETQRNKGNFPGRFSGRQFSNSRSEMNVSTLELGDSALYLCASSLELAGAYEQYFGPGTRLTVT.